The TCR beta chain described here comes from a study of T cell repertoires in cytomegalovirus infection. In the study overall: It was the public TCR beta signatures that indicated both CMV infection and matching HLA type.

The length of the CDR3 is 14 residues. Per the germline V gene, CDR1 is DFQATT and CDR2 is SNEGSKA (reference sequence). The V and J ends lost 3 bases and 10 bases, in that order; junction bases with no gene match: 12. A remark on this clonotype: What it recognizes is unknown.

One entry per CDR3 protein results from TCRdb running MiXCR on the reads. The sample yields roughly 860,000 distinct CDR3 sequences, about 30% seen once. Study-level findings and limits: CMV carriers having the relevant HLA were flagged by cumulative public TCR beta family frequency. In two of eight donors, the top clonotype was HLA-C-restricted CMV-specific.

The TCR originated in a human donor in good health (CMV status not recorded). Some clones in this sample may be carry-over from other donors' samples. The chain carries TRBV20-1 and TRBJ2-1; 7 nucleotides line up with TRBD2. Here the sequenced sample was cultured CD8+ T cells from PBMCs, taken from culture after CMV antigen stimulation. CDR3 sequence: CSASGLVGRGEQFF. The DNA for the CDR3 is TGCAGTGCTAGCGGACTAGTCGGGAGAGGGGAGCAGTTCTTC.